The 13 T cell receptor beta chains in this list originate from one sample, sequenced in a study of T-cell memory formation after mild COVID-19. Using its own MiXCR run on the 5' RACE reads, TCRdb lists one record per CDR3 protein. The repertoire holds about 160,000 distinct CDR3 sequences, with 25% to 40% as singletons. Sequenced input: PBMCs or a T cell subset sorted from them (not recorded which). The receptors originated from an adult woman who had mild COVID-19 (a few samples of this study predate the infection). Cell type and time point are not known.

The rearrangement uses TRBV7-6 and TRBJ2-1, with no clear D. The CDR3 is made up of 18 amino acids. Trimming stripped 5 bases from V and 0 bases from J, with 20 bases between. Germline loops: CDR1 SGHVS, CDR2 FNYEAQ. Written as DNA, the CDR3 is TGTGCCAGCAGCCGATTACTCGGGCCACACTCCTCCTACAATGAGCAGTTCTTC. Translating gives CASSRLLGPHSSYNEQFF.

This clonotype was seen only a few times. J is TRBJ2-3 and V is TRBV18; D remains unclear. Germline CDR1 and CDR2: KGHSH and LQKENI. Trimming took 3 bases from V and 1 from J, leaving 8 bases between them. The CDR3 extends over 14 amino acids. CDR3 amino acids: CASSPRARTDTQYF. CDR3 DNA sequence: TGTGCCAGCTCACCCCGTGCCCGCACAGATACGCAGTATTTT.

The chain joins TRBV5-1 to TRBJ1-1; D perhaps matches TRBD1 (5 bases). This CDR3 is built from 17 residues. V was clipped by 2 bases and J by 0 bases, with 17 bases between them. Germline V gene lookup returns CDR1 SGHRS and CDR2 YFSETQ. The CDR3 here is CASSLPRVQGVNTEAFF. The CDR3 nucleotides are TGCGCCAGCAGCTTACCGCGGGTCCAGGGAGTGAACACTGAAGCTTTCTTT.

This clonotype has just a few counts. The chain uses TRBV18 and TRBJ2-7; TRBD1 might be the D (7 bases). Germline V gene lookup returns CDR1 KGHSH and CDR2 LQKENI. Trimming took off 1 base at V and 3 bases at J, with 13 bases between the two ends. This CDR3 is built from 15 residues. The CDR3 nucleotides read TGTGCCAGCTCACCACGACAGGGCGGGGACTACGAGCAGTACTTC. Encoded protein: CASSPRQGGDYEQYF.

The chain carries TRBV20-1 and TRBJ2-3, with TRBD2 identical over 9 bases. After removal of 1 base from V and 0 bases from J, the junction contained 14 bases not matched to a gene. The CDR3 covers 19 residues. Germline V gene lookup returns CDR1 DFQATT and CDR2 SNEGSKA (reference sequence). In nucleotides, the CDR3 is TGCAGTGCTAGAGTATCTAGCGGGGCGCACCCAGTTAGCACAGATACGCAGTATTTT. This encodes CSARVSSGAHPVSTDTQYF.

The sample holds many counts of this clonotype. The genes are TRBV7-3 and TRBJ1-1; no clear D. The CDR3 length is 15 residues. Germline CDR1 reads SGHTA; CDR2 reads FQGTGA. V was cut by 1 base and J by 4 bases, with 13 bases left in between. Written as DNA, the CDR3 is TGTGCCAGCAGCTTAATTCCAGGAGAGGGCACTGAAGCTTTCTTT. Amino acids: CASSLIPGEGTEAFF.

This clonotype showed up just a few times. This rearrangement joins TRBV4-3 to TRBJ2-1; 16 positions match TRBD2. Per the germline V gene, CDR1 is LGHNA and CDR2 is YSLEER. The CDR3 loop spans 15 amino acids. V shed 3 bases, J shed 9 bases, and the junction held 2 bases outside the gene matches. The CDR3 DNA follows: TGCGCCAGCAGCCAGGGACTAGCGGGAGGGTTTGAGCAGTTCTTC. It codes for CASSQGLAGGFEQFF.

This clonotype came up many times. V usage is TRBV28 and J usage is TRBJ2-7; no clear D gene. CDR1 MDHEN and CDR2 SYDVKM come from the germline V gene. Trimming removed 3 bases at V and 2 bases at J, with 8 bases between. This CDR3 region has 13 residues. The CDR3 DNA follows: TGTGCCAGCAGTTTGTACGGCCCCTACGAGCAGTACTTC. Translated, it gives CASSLYGPYEQYF.

This clonotype was seen a handful of times. The rearrangement joins TRBV5-1 to TRBJ2-5; the D gene is possibly TRBD1 (6 bases). V lost 2 bases and J lost 3, with 11 bases in between. The CDR3 sequence is 14 residues long. CDR1 SGHRS and CDR2 YFSETQ come from the germline V gene. In DNA, the CDR3 is TGCGCCAGCAGCTTCCAACAGGGTGAAGAGACCCAGTACTTC. Translated, it gives CASSFQQGEETQYF.

This clonotype showed up just a few times. The V call is TRBV6-2 or TRBV6-3, the J call TRBJ2-3; the match to TRBD2 covers 8 bases. CDR1 and CDR2 (germline): MNHEY, SVGEGT. The CDR3 length is 18 residues. Trimming took 0 bases from V and 5 from J; bases not matched to a gene: 13. CDR3 amino acids: CASSYSSRRGVAGDTQYF. DNA of the CDR3: TGTGCCAGCAGTTACTCGAGTCGGCGGGGGGTAGCCGGAGATACGCAGTATTTT.

The rearrangement uses TRBV11-2 and TRBJ2-3; TRBD2 might be the D (5 bases). V lost 5 bases and J lost 1, with 13 bases in between. Germline CDR1 and CDR2: SGHAT and FQNNGV. The CDR3 runs to 15 residues. For the CDR3, the DNA is TGTGCCAGCAGCAGCGGACGGACTCGCACAGATACGCAGTATTTT. This codes for CASSSGRTRTDTQYF.

This clonotype has a handful of counts. This rearrangement joins TRBV5-1 to TRBJ2-5; perhaps D is TRBD1 or TRBD2 (5 bases each). V gave up 4 bases and J gave up 1 base, with 17 bases separating them. The CDR3 consists of 16 residues. Germline V gene data show CDR1 as SGHRS and CDR2 as YFSETQ. CDR3 in amino acids: CASSDPGLSLQETQYF. The CDR3 DNA follows: TGCGCCAGCAGCGACCCGGGGCTGTCCCTCCAAGAGACCCAGTACTTC.

The CDR3 here is CATSDPGHPTDTQYF. CDR3 DNA sequence: TGTGCCACCAGTGATCCGGGGCACCCCACAGATACGCAGTATTTT. This chain links TRBV24-1 with TRBJ2-3; either TRBD1 or TRBD2 may supply D (5 bases each). The germline V gene has CDR1 KGHDR and CDR2 SFDVKD. The CDR3 consists of 15 residues. V was shortened by 3 bases and J by 2 bases, with 11 bases between the two germline ends.